The T cell receptor beta chain under discussion was sequenced for a study of beta chain features in type 1 diabetes. As every portion of the isolated RNA was reverse transcribed, the sequencing read expressed TCRB transcripts. Each sample of naive, central memory or regulatory T cells had, on average, approximately 3.5 million reads. TCRdb's table, derived via immunoSEQ multiplex PCR, lists solely in-frame clones and lacks some. The sample holds roughly 50,000 clones, roughly 52% seen once. This clone came up once. Its cognate antigen is unknown. Study-wide results and limits: Among patients with Type 1 diabetes, TCRB CDR3s were moderately but significantly shorter in every one of the four CD4+ subsets. Among patients, naive, central memory and Treg TCRB repertoires appeared more similar than among healthy donors.

This CDR3 has 14 amino acids. Trimming cost V 6 bases and J 4 bases; bases outside gene matches: 7. Germline loops: CDR1 MNHEY, CDR2 SMNVEV (reference sequence). V and J are TRBV27 and TRBJ2-5, with 8 bases matching TRBD1. The sequenced sample consisted of Tregs from blood. The sequence was collected from a woman in her forties with type 1 diabetes. CDR3: CASRRQGNRETQYF. CDR3 nucleotide sequence: TGTGCCAGCAGACGACAGGGGAACAGAGAGACCCAGTACTTC.